The entry that follows covers one T cell receptor beta chain sequence. Its antigen is still unknown. Profiling relied on immunoSEQ multiplex PCR, and the TCRdb table lists in-frame clones only, not all of them. The sample lists 10,000 to 15,000 clones, roughly 26% occurring once. This sample stems from a study of sequential checkpoint blockade in melanoma. Study-level information: First-line arms were nivolumab then ipilimumab, or the reverse, randomized 1:1. DNA from 91 pretreatment tumor samples underwent TCRβ immunosequencing. Findings and limits, study-wide: For nivolumab-first patients, baseline tumor clonality was associated with response.

Specified treatment: randomized to nivolumab then ipilimumab (arm A) or the reverse (arm B). This TCR was recovered from a human donor with melanoma. The source material was tumor tissue (inferred from file names), sampled from a patient given nivolumab and ipilimumab in sequence.

The CDR3: CASSRDRGYGTGELFF. CDR3 in DNA: TGCGCCAGCAGCCGCGACAGGGGGTATGGCACCGGGGAGCTGTTTTTT. This rearrangement joins TRBV5-1 to TRBJ2-2; the match to TRBD1 covers 9 bases. The CDR3 contains 16 residues. CDR1 is SGHRS and CDR2 is YFSETQ in the germline V gene. Germline trimming cut 4 bases from V and 4 bases from J; bases unmatched to any gene: 8.